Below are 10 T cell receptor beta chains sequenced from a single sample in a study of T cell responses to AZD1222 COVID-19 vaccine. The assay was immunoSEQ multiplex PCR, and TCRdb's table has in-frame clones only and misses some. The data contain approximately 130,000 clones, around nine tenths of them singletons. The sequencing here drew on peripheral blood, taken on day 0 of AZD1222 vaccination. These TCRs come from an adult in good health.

The CDR3 sequence is CASSYDGGGNTIYF. CDR3 in DNA: TGTGCCAGCAGTTATGACGGGGGCGGAAACACCATATATTTT. The V call is TRBV6-5, the J call TRBJ1-3; D may be TRBD1 (6 bases). Germline lookup yields CDR1 MNHEY and CDR2 SVGAGI. The CDR3 sequence is 14 residues long. Trimming took 3 bases from V and 4 from J, leaving 10 bases between them.

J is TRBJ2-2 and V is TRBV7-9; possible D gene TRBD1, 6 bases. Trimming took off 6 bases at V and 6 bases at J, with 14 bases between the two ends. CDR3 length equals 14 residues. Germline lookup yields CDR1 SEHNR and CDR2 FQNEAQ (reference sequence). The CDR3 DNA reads TGTGCCAGCAGTGCGAGGGACATCGCCGGGGAGCTGTTTTTT. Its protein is CASSARDIAGELFF.

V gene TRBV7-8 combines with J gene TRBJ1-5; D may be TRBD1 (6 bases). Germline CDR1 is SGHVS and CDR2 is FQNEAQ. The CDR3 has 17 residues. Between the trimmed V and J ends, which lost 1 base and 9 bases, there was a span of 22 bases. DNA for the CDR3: TGTGCCAGCAGCTTAGGACTCGGGGGGCAATCAAGGTTGCCCCAGCATTTT. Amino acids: CASSLGLGGQSRLPQHF.

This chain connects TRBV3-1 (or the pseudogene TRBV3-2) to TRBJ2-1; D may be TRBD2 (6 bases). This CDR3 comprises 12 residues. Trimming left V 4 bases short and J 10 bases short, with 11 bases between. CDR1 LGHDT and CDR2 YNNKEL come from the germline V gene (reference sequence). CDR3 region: CASSRGVDEQFF. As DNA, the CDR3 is TGTGCCAGCAGCCGGGGGGTCGACGAGCAGTTCTTC.

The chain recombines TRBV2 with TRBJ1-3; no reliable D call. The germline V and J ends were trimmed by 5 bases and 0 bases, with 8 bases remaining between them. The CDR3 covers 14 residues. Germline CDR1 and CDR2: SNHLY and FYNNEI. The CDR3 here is CASSPTISGNTIYF. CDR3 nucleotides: TGTGCCAGCAGTCCTACGATCTCTGGAAACACCATATATTTT.

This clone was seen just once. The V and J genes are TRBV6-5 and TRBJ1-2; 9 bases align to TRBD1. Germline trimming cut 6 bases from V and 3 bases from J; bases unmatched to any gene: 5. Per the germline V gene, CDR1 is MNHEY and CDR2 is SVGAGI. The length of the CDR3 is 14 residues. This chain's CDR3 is CASRPGQGDYGYTF. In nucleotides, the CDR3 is TGTGCCAGCAGGCCGGGACAGGGCGACTATGGCTACACCTTC.

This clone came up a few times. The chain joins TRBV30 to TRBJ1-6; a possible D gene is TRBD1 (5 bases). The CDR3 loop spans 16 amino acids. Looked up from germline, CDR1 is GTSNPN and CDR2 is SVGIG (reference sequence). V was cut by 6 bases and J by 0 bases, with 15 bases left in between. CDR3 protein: CACTGRASSYNSPLHF. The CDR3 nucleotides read TGTGCCTGTACTGGCAGGGCCAGCTCCTATAATTCACCCCTCCACTTT.

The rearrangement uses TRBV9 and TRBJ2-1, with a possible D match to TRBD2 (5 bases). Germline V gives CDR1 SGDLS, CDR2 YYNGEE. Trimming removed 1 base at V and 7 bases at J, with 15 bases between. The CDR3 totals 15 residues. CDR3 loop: CASSVTREGRNEQFF. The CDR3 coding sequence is TGTGCCAGCAGCGTAACACGGGAAGGGAGAAATGAGCAGTTCTTC.

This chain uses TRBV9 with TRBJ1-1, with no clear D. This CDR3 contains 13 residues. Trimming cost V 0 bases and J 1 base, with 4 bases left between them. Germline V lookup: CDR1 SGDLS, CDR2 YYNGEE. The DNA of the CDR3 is TGTGCCAGCAGCGTAGCTGGGAACACTGAAGCTTTCTTT. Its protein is CASSVAGNTEAFF.

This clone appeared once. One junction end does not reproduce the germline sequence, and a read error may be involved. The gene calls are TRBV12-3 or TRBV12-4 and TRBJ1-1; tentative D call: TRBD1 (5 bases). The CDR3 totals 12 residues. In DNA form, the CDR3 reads TGTGCCAGCAGCTTAGAGAGGGGTGAAGCTTTCTTT. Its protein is CASSLERGEAFF.